The clone carrying this TCR beta chain was detected once. Its specificity is unknown. The data were taken from a study of shared clonotypes between healthy human individuals. The CDR3 runs 16 residues. Germline CDR1 is SGHDN and CDR2 is FVKESK. The V end lost 1 base, the J end lost 0 bases, and 12 bases lay between the germline ends. Notes on the study in general: Only blood samples were collected, and tissue repertoires likely differ.

From CD4+ cells came CD45RA+ naive and CD45RA-negative memory subsets. The assay was immunoSEQ multiplex PCR, and TCRdb's table has in-frame clones only and misses some. The profile shows 2 million to 2.5 million clones, 90% to 95% of them singletons. Sequences were obtained from naive CD4+ T cells from PBMCs. Subset given: CD45RA+ positively selected. This chain uses TRBV14 with TRBJ1-1, with unresolved D. The clonotype was recovered from a man between 18 and 29 years old in good health. Some clones in this sample may be carry-over from other donors' samples. The CDR3 loop is CASSQGLGSVNTEAFF. For the CDR3, the DNA is TGTGCCAGCAGCCAAGGATTAGGTTCTGTGAACACTGAAGCTTTCTTT.